Listed below are T cell receptor beta chains from one sample, sequenced in a study of T cells and copy number aberrations in small-cell lung cancer. The table came from immunoSEQ multiplex PCR; TCRdb's copy has only in-frame clones and leaves some out. This table holds around 2,400 clones, approximately 82% found once. Sequenced material: normal tissue next to the tumor. The source is a woman aged 50 to 60 with small cell lung cancer. Each CDR3 is given with its conserved first and last residue. Fields, in order: CDR3 protein, CDR3 DNA, CDR3 length, D gene, V gene, J gene, clone size. A D gene is named only where the DNA matches it firmly. Rows give clone size only sometimes, using once, few, many, or a class for an expanded clone.

CDR3: CASSLDPSTEAFF; DNA: TGTGCCAGCAGCTTAGATCCTTCCACTGAAGCTTTCTTT; length: 13; D: .; V: TRBV11-3; J: TRBJ1-1; size: .
CDR3: CASSPTGQGLNEQFF; DNA: TGTGCCAGCTCACCAACGGGACAGGGATTGAATGAGCAGTTCTTC; length: 15; D: TRBD1; V: TRBV18; J: TRBJ2-1; size: .
CDR3: CASSLSGGGRPQHF; DNA: TGTGCCAGCAGTTTATCGGGCGGCGGAAGGCCCCAGCATTTT; length: 14; D: .; V: TRBV27; J: TRBJ1-5; size: large
CDR3: CASSLGDREQETQYF; DNA: TGTGCCAGCAGCTTGGGAGACAGAGAGCAAGAGACCCAGTACTTC; length: 15; D: .; V: TRBV5-6; J: TRBJ2-5; size: .
CDR3: CASGYRFDQPQHF; DNA: TGTGCCAGTGGTTACAGGTTCGACCAGCCCCAGCATTTT; length: 13; D: .; V: TRBV19; J: TRBJ1-5; size: .
CDR3: CASNRGPPQPQHF; DNA: TGTGCCAGTAACAGGGGACCCCCCCAGCCCCAGCATTTT; length: 13; D: TRBD1; V: TRBV19; J: TRBJ1-5; size: .
CDR3: CASRGGGSYEQYF; DNA: TGCGCCAGCAGGGGGGGCGGATCCTACGAGCAGTACTTC; length: 13; D: .; V: TRBV10-2; J: TRBJ2-7; size: .
CDR3: CASQRADGALYEQYF; DNA: TGTGCCAGCCAAAGAGCGGACGGGGCCCTATACGAGCAGTACTTC; length: 15; D: .; V: TRBV19; J: TRBJ2-7; size: .
CDR3: CASFPNSGNTIYF; DNA: TGTGCCTCATTCCCCAACTCTGGAAACACCATATATTTT; length: 13; D: .; V: TRBV30; J: TRBJ1-3; size: .
CDR3: CASSSPGQGVQQYF; DNA: TGTGCCAGCAGCTCCCCGGGACAGGGTGTACAGCAGTACTTC; length: 14; D: TRBD1; V: TRBV5-4; J: TRBJ2-7; size: once
CDR3: CAWSVVWDRVNQFF; DNA: TGTGCCTGGAGTGTAGTTTGGGACAGGGTCAATCAGTTCTTC; length: 14; D: TRBD1; V: TRBV30; J: TRBJ2-1; size: once
CDR3: CASSLDTNTDTQYF; DNA: TGTGCCAGCAGCTTGGACACAAACACAGATACGCAGTATTTT; length: 14; D: .; V: TRBV5-5; J: TRBJ2-3; size: .
CDR3: CASSLKPPGLNTEAFF; DNA: TGTGCCAGCAGCTTAAAACCCCCGGGACTGAACACTGAAGCTTTCTTT; length: 16; D: .; V: TRBV7-3; J: TRBJ1-1; size: .
CDR3: CASSLDRIKQFF; DNA: TGTGCCAGCAGCTTAGATCGGATTAAGCAGTTCTTC; length: 12; D: .; V: TRBV11-2; J: TRBJ2-1; size: .
CDR3: CASSLGKRGGADTQYF; DNA: TGTGCCAGCAGCTTAGGAAAGCGGGGAGGAGCAGATACGCAGTATTTT; length: 16; D: TRBD2; V: TRBV11-3; J: TRBJ2-3; size: .
CDR3: CASSPTGAEAFF; DNA: TGTGCCAGCAGCCCAACCGGTGCTGAAGCTTTCTTT; length: 12; D: .; V: TRBV7-9; J: TRBJ1-1; size: .
CDR3: CASSWTGAEEKLFF; DNA: TGTGCCAGCAGCTGGACAGGGGCAGAGGAAAAACTGTTTTTT; length: 14; D: TRBD1; V: TRBV5-6; J: TRBJ1-4; size: .
CDR3: CASSDPGQGVNQPQHF; DNA: TGCGCCAGCAGTGACCCCGGACAGGGGGTCAATCAGCCCCAGCATTTT; length: 16; D: TRBD1; V: TRBV10-2; J: TRBJ1-5; size: .
CDR3: CASSLYYREGTEAFF; DNA: TGTGCCAGCAGTCTCTATTACAGGGAGGGTACTGAAGCTTTCTTT; length: 15; D: .; V: TRBV6-6; J: TRBJ1-1; size: .
CDR3: CASTPRGEDNEQYF; DNA: TGTGCCAGCACCCCCAGGGGGGAAGATAACGAGCAGTACTTC; length: 14; D: .; V: TRBV28; J: TRBJ2-7; size: .
CDR3: CASSLGQDYEQYF; DNA: TGTGCCAGCAGTCTTGGACAGGACTACGAGCAGTACTTC; length: 13; D: TRBD1; V: TRBV27; J: TRBJ2-7; size: .
CDR3: CASSLPGQGHGYTF; DNA: TGCGCCAGCAGCTTGCCGGGACAGGGGCATGGCTACACCTTC; length: 14; D: TRBD1; V: TRBV5-1; J: TRBJ1-2; size: .
CDR3: CASSLLSGAEGEQFF; DNA: TGTGCCAGCAGCTTATTATCGGGAGCAGAGGGTGAGCAGTTCTTC; length: 15; D: .; V: TRBV11-2; J: TRBJ2-1; size: once